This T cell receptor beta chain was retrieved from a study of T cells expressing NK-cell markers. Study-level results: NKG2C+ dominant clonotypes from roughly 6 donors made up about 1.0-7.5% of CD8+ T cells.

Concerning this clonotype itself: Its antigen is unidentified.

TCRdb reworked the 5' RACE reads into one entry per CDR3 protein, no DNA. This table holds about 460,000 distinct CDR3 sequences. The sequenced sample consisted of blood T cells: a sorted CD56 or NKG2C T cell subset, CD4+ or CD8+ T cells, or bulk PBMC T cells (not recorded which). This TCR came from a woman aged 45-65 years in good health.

The CDR3 spells CSAQLAGGPGSYNEQFF. The chain joins TRBV20-1 to TRBJ2-1; checking the TCRdb D call of TRBD2 is not possible without DNA. Germline CDR1 and CDR2: DFQATT and SNEGSKA (reference sequence). The CDR3 covers 17 residues.